This T cell receptor beta chain originates from a study of beta chain features in type 1 diabetes. Overall study results and limits: In the patient group, naive, central memory and Treg TCRB repertoires seemed more alike than in the healthy donor group.

With regard to this clone: Its antigen is not known.

Germline assignment: CDR1 LNHDA and CDR2 SQIVND (reference sequence). This CDR3 spans 16 amino acids. V lost 3 bases, J lost 0 bases, and 9 bases lay in between. Reverse transcription of all isolated RNA meant that expressed TCRB transcripts were sequenced. The data were produced by immunoSEQ multiplex PCR, yet TCRdb's version contains in-frame clones alone and is incomplete. The sample holds 38,000 or so clones, 55% to 70% seen once. The chain carries TRBV19 and TRBJ2-6; possibly TRBD1 for D (5 bases). The TCR was taken from a woman in her thirties in good health. Input material: Tregs from blood. CDR3: CASSIPGNSGANVLTF. DNA of the CDR3: TGTGCCAGTAGTATCCCAGGGAACTCTGGGGCCAACGTCCTGACTTTC. Variable domain in full (rest from reference TRBV19 and TRBJ2-6): DGGITQSPKYLFRKEGQNVTLSCEQNLNHDAMYWYRQDPGQGLRLIYYSQIVNDFQKGDIAEGYSVSREKKESFPLTVTSAQKNPTAFYLCASSIPGNSGANVLTFGAGSRLTVL.